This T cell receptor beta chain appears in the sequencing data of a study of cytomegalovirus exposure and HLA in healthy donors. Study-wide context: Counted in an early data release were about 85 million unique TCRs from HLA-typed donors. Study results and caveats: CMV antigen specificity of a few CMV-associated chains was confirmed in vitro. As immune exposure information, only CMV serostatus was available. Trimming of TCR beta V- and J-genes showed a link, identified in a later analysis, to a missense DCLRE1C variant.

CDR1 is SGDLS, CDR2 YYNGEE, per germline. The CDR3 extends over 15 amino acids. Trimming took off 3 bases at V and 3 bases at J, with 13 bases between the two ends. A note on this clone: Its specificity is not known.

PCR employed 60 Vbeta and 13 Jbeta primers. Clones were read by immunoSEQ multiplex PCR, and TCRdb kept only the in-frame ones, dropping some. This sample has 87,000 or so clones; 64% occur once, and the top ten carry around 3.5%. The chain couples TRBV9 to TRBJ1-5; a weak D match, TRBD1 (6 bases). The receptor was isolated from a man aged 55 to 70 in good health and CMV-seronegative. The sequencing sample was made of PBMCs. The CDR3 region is CASSAPGHINQPQHF. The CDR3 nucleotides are TGTGCCAGCAGCGCCCCGGGACATATCAATCAGCCCCAGCATTTT.